One and the same sample provided the 29 T cell receptor beta chains below, sequenced in a study of T cell repertoires in aging, cancer and after chemotherapy. TRB rearrangements spanning V, D and J were amplified using mixed TRB-A/B primers. TCRdb passed the multiplex PCR reads through MiXCR, listing each CDR3 protein once. The sample holds around 4,000 distinct CDR3 sequences; approximately 23% are singletons and the top ten take less than 30%. Peripheral blood genomic DNA, not sorted cells or RNA, was the template. Sequencing used blood. These receptors all stem from a human donor in good health. The donor label of this sample is uncertain.

In its sample, this clonotype ranks as medium-sized. The chain is built from TRBV20-1 and TRBJ2-3; D may be TRBD2 (6 bases). CDR3 length equals 17 residues. V gave up 1 base and J gave up 1 base, with 18 bases separating them. CDR1 and CDR2 from the germline V gene are DFQATT and SNEGSKA (reference sequence). In DNA, the CDR3 is TGCAGTGCTAGAGCCCTTTTACTGCGGGGCGGCACAGATACGCAGTATTTT. It encodes CSARALLLRGGTDTQYF.

This clonotype has just a few counts. V is TRBV18 and J is TRBJ1-1, with unresolved D. From germline, CDR1 is KGHSH and CDR2 LQKENI. The germline V and J ends were trimmed by 0 bases and 0 bases, with 17 bases remaining between them. CDR3 length equals 18 residues. CDR3 sequence: CASSPPGPTTPMNTEAFF. As DNA, the CDR3 is TGTGCCAGCTCACCACCCGGGCCCACCACGCCCATGAACACTGAAGCTTTCTTT.

This clonotype is medium-sized (0.01 to 0.1%) in the sample. The chain carries TRBV30 and TRBJ2-7, with a possible D match to TRBD2 (5 bases). The V end was cut by 4 bases, the J end by 1 base, with 23 bases between. Looked up from germline, CDR1 is GTSNPN and CDR2 is SVGIG (reference sequence). The CDR3 runs to 17 residues. CDR3 amino acids: CAWTNFGRMSGSYEQYF. CDR3 in DNA: TGTGCCTGGACCAATTTCGGGCGCATGAGCGGATCCTACGAGCAGTACTTC.

The V gene is TRBV5-1, the J gene TRBJ2-2, with D perhaps matching TRBD1 or TRBD2 (6 bases each). The CDR3 runs 13 residues. Germline V gene sequence: CDR1 SGHRS, CDR2 YFSETQ. V was pared by 4 bases and J by 5 bases, with 9 bases between. CDR3 sequence (DNA): TGCGCCAGCAGCGGGGGGCGGACCGGGGAGCTGTTTTTT. Residues: CASSGGRTGELFF. Using reference TRBV5-1 and TRBJ2-2 for the parts outside the CDR3, the full variable domain is KAGVTQTPRYLIKTRGQQVTLSCSPISGHRSVSWYQQTPGQGLQFLFEYFSETQRNKGNFPGRFSGRQFSNSRSEMNVSTLELGDSALYLCASSGGRTGELFFGEGSRLTVL.

The chain recombines TRBV5-1 with TRBJ1-2, with TRBD1 matching over 7 bases. Germline-derived CDR1 and CDR2 are SGHRS and YFSETQ. This CDR3 comprises 15 residues. Germline trimming cut 3 bases from V and 4 bases from J; bases unmatched to any gene: 9. The CDR3: CASSSATGKAYGYTF. CDR3 coding DNA: TGCGCCAGCAGCTCTGCGACAGGGAAGGCCTATGGCTACACCTTC.

By share of the sample, this clonotype is medium-sized (0.01 to 0.1%). This chain uses TRBV30 with TRBJ1-3, with 9 bases matching TRBD1. Looked up from germline, CDR1 is GTSNPN and CDR2 is SVGIG (reference sequence). The CDR3 runs 14 residues. V trimming: 3 bases; J trimming: 2 bases; junction bases outside the gene matches: 2. The CDR3, as DNA: TGTGCCTGGAGGGGACAGGGAACTGGAAACACCATATATTTT. The encoded protein is CAWRGQGTGNTIYF.

Within the sample, this clonotype is medium-sized. The V gene is TRBV12-3 or TRBV12-4, the J gene TRBJ2-5; D remains unclear. The CDR3 is made up of 13 amino acids. Trimming removed 5 bases from V and 9 bases from J, with 16 bases in between. The CDR3 reads CASSVTQVESQYF. The CDR3 DNA follows: TGTGCCAGCAGTGTCACCCAGGTGGAGTCCCAGTACTTC.

This clonotype is judged medium-sized. The genes are TRBV19 and TRBJ1-6, with TRBD1 matching 7 bases. The V and J ends lost 4 bases and 0 bases, in that order; junction bases with no gene match: 6. The germline V gene has CDR1 LNHDA and CDR2 SQIVND (reference sequence). This CDR3 is 17 amino acids long. CDR3 in amino acids: CASSTPQGSSYNSPLHF. The CDR3 DNA sequence: TGTGCCAGTAGTACCCCACAGGGGAGCTCCTATAATTCACCCCTCCACTTT.

Sample share makes this clonotype large. The chain carries TRBV12-3 or TRBV12-4 and TRBJ2-1, with 11 bases fitting TRBD2. CDR3 size: 18 residues. With 3 bases clipped from V and 5 bases from J, the junction kept 12 bases outside the gene matches. The CDR3 nucleotides are TGTGCCAGCAGTTTCCCCGTAGCGGGAGGGCCGGCGAACAATGAGCAGTTCTTC. Translation gives CASSFPVAGGPANNEQFF.

This clonotype was counted a few times. The CDR3 here is CASRSPSYYYYGYTF. The CDR3 nucleotides are TGTGCCAGCAGGTCCCCTAGCTACTACTACTATGGCTACACCTTC. This rearrangement joins TRBV7-9 to TRBJ1-2; D gene ambiguous. The CDR3 has 15 residues. Germline loops: CDR1 SEHNR, CDR2 FQNEAQ (reference sequence). The V gene lost 6 bases and the J gene lost 3 bases, with 17 bases spanning the gap.

About this clonotype: A much larger clone differs from this one at a single base, so this may be a read error. The J gene is TRBJ2-1, the V gene TRBV6-5; D possibly uses TRBD1 or TRBD2 (6 bases each). Germline lookup yields CDR1 MNHEY and CDR2 SVGAGI. The CDR3 extends over 16 amino acids. The DNA of the CDR3 is TGTGTCAGCAGTGAAGGGGGGCCCCTCTCCTACAATGAGCAGTTCTTC. Translation: CVSSEGGPLSYNEQFF.

This clonotype was recorded a few times. CDR3 sequence reads: CAWSVKDLRGYTF. DNA for the CDR3: TGTGCCTGGAGTGTAAAGGACCTGCGTGGCTACACCTTC. This rearrangement joins TRBV30 to TRBJ1-2; D unresolved. The ends were cut back, 0 bases at V and 7 bases at J, with 12 bases in the middle. Per the germline V gene, CDR1 is GTSNPN and CDR2 is SVGIG (reference sequence). The CDR3 covers 13 residues. The whole variable domain, remainder taken from reference TRBV30 and TRBJ1-2, is SQTIHQWPATLVQPVGSPLSLECTVEGTSNPNLYWYRQAAGRGLQLLFYSVGIGQISSEVPQNLSASRPQDRQFILSSKKLLLSDSGFYLCAWSVKDLRGYTFGSGTRLTVV.

The CDR3 reads CASSSGSTDTQYF. The CDR3 bases are TGTGCCAGCAGTAGCGGGAGCACAGATACGCAGTATTTT. The rearrangement joins TRBV6-4 to TRBJ2-3, with D possibly matching TRBD2 (6 bases). The CDR3 runs 13 residues. Looked up from germline, CDR1 is MRHNA and CDR2 is SNTAGT. Trimming took 5 bases from V and 0 from J, leaving 6 bases between them.

This clonotype was counted between two and nine times. The V call is TRBV6-4, the J call TRBJ2-2, with D unresolved. Trimming removed 2 bases from V and 5 bases from J, with 15 bases in between. This CDR3 has 16 amino acids. The germline V gene has CDR1 MRHNA and CDR2 SNTAGT. The CDR3 region has the DNA TGTGCCAGCAGTGACACCCGAGCTACTATAACCGGGGAGCTGTTTTTT. As protein: CASSDTRATITGELFF.

The J gene is TRBJ1-1, the V gene TRBV7-3, with TRBD1 identical over 9 bases. Germline V gene data show CDR1 as SGHTA and CDR2 as FQGTGA. The trim removed 5 bases at V and 1 base at J, leaving 2 bases unmatched. The CDR3 is made up of 14 amino acids. The chain's CDR3 is CASSLTGGNTEAFF. CDR3 nucleotides: TGTGCCAGCAGCCTGACAGGGGGGAACACTGAAGCTTTCTTT.

The CDR3 reads CASSISRGQGRTGELFF. The CDR3 coding sequence is TGTGCCAGTAGTATATCCAGGGGGCAGGGCCGCACCGGGGAGCTGTTTTTT. This chain links TRBV19 with TRBJ2-2; 8 bases line up with TRBD1. Trimming at V came to 2 bases and at J to 4 bases, leaving 9 bases not matched to a gene. The CDR3 spans 17 residues. From germline, CDR1 is LNHDA and CDR2 SQIVND (reference sequence).

By proportion, this clonotype is medium-sized. V is TRBV6-1 and J is TRBJ2-7; TRBD1 aligns across 7 bases. The CDR3 is 14 amino acids. The V gene end was trimmed by 2 bases and the J gene end by 2 bases; junction bases not matched to a gene: 3. Looked up from germline, CDR1 is MNHNS and CDR2 is SASEGT. CDR3 region: CASSERGPTYEQYF. CDR3 sequence (DNA): TGTGCCAGCAGTGAAAGGGGGCCCACCTACGAGCAGTACTTC.

CDR3 residues: CSAKQGSNQPQHF. Written as DNA, the CDR3 is TGCAGTGCTAAACAGGGTAGCAATCAGCCCCAGCATTTT. This chain uses TRBV20-1 with TRBJ1-5, with a possible D match to TRBD1 (6 bases). Between the trimmed V and J ends, which lost 4 bases and 0 bases, there was a span of 7 bases. Germline V gene sequence: CDR1 DFQATT, CDR2 SNEGSKA (reference sequence). The length of the CDR3 is 13 residues.

This clonotype was recorded a few times. This rearrangement joins TRBV18 to TRBJ2-7; no clear D. V shed 0 bases and J shed 0 bases, with 3 bases lying between them. This CDR3 is 13 amino acids long. CDR1 is KGHSH, CDR2 LQKENI, per germline. This CDR3 reads CASSPPGSYEQYF. The CDR3 region has the DNA TGTGCCAGCTCACCACCGGGCTCCTACGAGCAGTACTTC.

The V and J genes are TRBV12-3 or TRBV12-4 and TRBJ1-3, with 7 bases matching TRBD1. The CDR3 consists of 15 residues. The CDR3 spells CASGLGTGAYDTIYF. CDR3 bases: TGTGCTAGTGGTTTGGGCACAGGGGCCTACGACACCATATATTTT.

This clonotype was seen a handful of times. V and J are TRBV27 and TRBJ2-1, with D tentatively TRBD2 (7 bases). Deletions cut 3 bases from V and 7 bases from J, with 16 bases between. This CDR3 is 15 amino acids long. CDR1 MNHEY and CDR2 SMNVEV come from the germline V gene (reference sequence). This CDR3 is CASSFKGGLGNEQFF. For the CDR3, the DNA is TGTGCCAGCAGTTTCAAGGGGGGGCTCGGGAATGAGCAGTTCTTC.

This clonotype was counted a few times. This chain connects TRBV5-6 to TRBJ2-7, with 7 bases that match TRBD1. The CDR3 loop spans 14 amino acids. After removal of 3 bases from V and 6 bases from J, the junction contained 9 bases not matched to a gene. Germline V gene sequence: CDR1 SGHDT, CDR2 YYEEEE. This CDR3 is CASSWGQIGSEQYF. In DNA, the CDR3 is TGTGCCAGCAGCTGGGGACAGATAGGCTCCGAGCAGTACTTC.

By frequency in the sample, this clonotype is medium-sized (0.01 to 0.1%). The chain employs TRBV27 and TRBJ1-2; D not resolved. This CDR3 has 13 amino acids. The V end was cut by 2 bases, the J end by 5 bases, with 9 bases between. The germline CDR1 and CDR2 sequences are MNHEY and SMNVEV (reference sequence). CDR3 nucleotides: TGTGCCAGCAGTTTAGCCGGGTTGTATGGCTACACCTTC. Translated, it gives CASSLAGLYGYTF.

The V and J genes are TRBV11-2 and TRBJ2-3; D uncertain. The CDR3 loop spans 13 amino acids. V shed 0 bases and J shed 4 bases, with 5 bases lying between them. The V gene's germline CDR1 is SGHAT and CDR2 FQNNGV. The CDR3 nucleotides read TGTGCCAGCAGCTTAGATTTCGCAGATACGCAGTATTTT. It translates to CASSLDFADTQYF.

This chain uses TRBV7-9 with TRBJ2-5, with 10 bases identical to TRBD2. Germline V lookup: CDR1 SEHNR, CDR2 FQNEAQ (reference sequence). The CDR3 spans 20 residues. V lost 5 bases to trimming and J lost 5 bases; unmatched junction nucleotides: 23. CDR3 in amino acids: CASSHQQGQPRAGGRETQYF. The CDR3 nucleotides read TGTGCCAGCAGCCACCAACAGGGGCAACCTAGAGCGGGAGGGCGTGAGACCCAGTACTTC.

This clonotype was counted once. This rearrangement joins TRBV20-1 to TRBJ2-7, with D perhaps TRBD1 (6 bases). The ends were cut back, 6 bases at V and 2 bases at J, with 17 bases in the middle. CDR3 length: 14 amino acids. Germline V gene lookup returns CDR1 DFQATT and CDR2 SNEGSKA (reference sequence). CDR3 nucleotides: TGCAGTGCCCCGGCTGGGGGCAGGACCTACGAGCAGTACTTC. Its protein product is CSAPAGGRTYEQYF.

Turning to this clonotype: Since a much larger clone is just one base distant, this may be a read error. The conserved final phenylalanine or tryptophan is absent from the CDR3, which likely points to a read error. The chain couples TRBV19 to TRBJ1-2; D is undetermined. Germline lookup yields CDR1 LNHDA and CDR2 SQIVND (reference sequence). This CDR3 has 13 amino acids. The V and J ends lost 5 bases and 4 bases respectively, with 11 bases between them. The CDR3 DNA sequence: TGTGCCAGTAGTGCGAACAGCTTCTATGGCTACACCCTC. Translating it yields CASSANSFYGYTL.

This clonotype is medium-sized by share. This chain links TRBV19 with TRBJ2-5; the D gene could be TRBD1 or TRBD2 (5 bases each). The CDR3 has 15 amino acids. Germline CDR1 and CDR2: LNHDA and SQIVND (reference sequence). The ends were cut back, 4 bases at V and 3 bases at J, with 15 bases in the middle. The CDR3 region has the DNA TGTGCCAGTAGTACCTCAGGGCGGGCGGAAGAGACCCAGTACTTC. The encoded protein is CASSTSGRAEETQYF. The full variable domain, completed using reference TRBV19 and TRBJ2-5, is DGGITQSPKYLFRKEGQNVTLSCEQNLNHDAMYWYRQDPGQGLRLIYYSQIVNDFQKGDIAEGYSVSREKKESFPLTVTSAQKNPTAFYLCASSTSGRAEETQYFGPGTRLLVL.

In this sample, this clonotype is medium-sized. J is TRBJ2-3 and V is TRBV6-1; D call uncertain. The CDR3 runs to 15 residues. In germline, CDR1 is MNHNS, CDR2 SASEGT. V dropped 6 bases and J dropped 7 bases, with 20 bases sitting between them. CDR3 nucleotide sequence: TGTGCCAGCAGGGATTCAAACCCGACACATAATACGCAGTATTTT. This gives the protein CASRDSNPTHNTQYF.